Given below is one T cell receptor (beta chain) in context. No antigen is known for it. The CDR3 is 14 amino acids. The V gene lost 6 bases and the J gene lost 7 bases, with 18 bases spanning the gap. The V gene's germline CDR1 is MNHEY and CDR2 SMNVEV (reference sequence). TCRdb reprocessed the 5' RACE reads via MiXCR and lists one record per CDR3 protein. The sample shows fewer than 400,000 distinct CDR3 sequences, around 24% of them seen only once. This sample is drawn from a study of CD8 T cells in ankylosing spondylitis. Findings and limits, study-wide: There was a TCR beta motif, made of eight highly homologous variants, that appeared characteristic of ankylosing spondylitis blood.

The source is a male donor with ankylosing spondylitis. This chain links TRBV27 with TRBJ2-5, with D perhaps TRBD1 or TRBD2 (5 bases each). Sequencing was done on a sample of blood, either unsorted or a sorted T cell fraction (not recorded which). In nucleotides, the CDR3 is TGTGCCAGCAGCTTGGGACCAGCAACAGGGACCCAGTACTTC. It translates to CASSLGPATGTQYF.